These 9 T cell receptor beta chains share one sample of origin, sequenced in a study of blood T cell repertoires in COVID-19. The table came from immunoSEQ multiplex PCR; TCRdb's copy has only in-frame clones and leaves some out. The table shows 210,000 or so clones, with over 75% occurring only once. Sequenced material: peripheral blood. The receptors come from a man in his forties or fifties with COVID-19, enrolled during active disease.

CDR3 residues: CAWSVQAGPLHF. The DNA of the CDR3 is TGTGCCTGGAGTGTACAGGCAGGACCCCTCCACTTT. The chain combines TRBV30 with TRBJ1-6; maybe TRBD1 (5 bases). Looked up from germline, CDR1 is GTSNPN and CDR2 is SVGIG (reference sequence). V lost 0 bases, J lost 12 bases, and 9 bases lay in between. The CDR3 runs 12 residues.

The chain employs TRBV6-5 and TRBJ2-1, with D tentatively TRBD2 (5 bases). The V gene lost 3 bases and the J gene lost 10 bases, with 13 bases spanning the gap. Germline CDR1 and CDR2: MNHEY and SVGAGI. The CDR3 runs 13 residues. CDR3 region: CASSYSLAGEQFF. CDR3 DNA sequence: TGTGCCAGCAGTTATTCGCTAGCTGGCGAGCAGTTCTTC.

The chain joins TRBV24-1 to TRBJ2-2; 11 bases fit TRBD2. The CDR3 runs 21 residues. Per germline, CDR1 KGHDR and CDR2 SFDVKD. Trimming removed 5 bases from V and 1 base from J; junction bases left unmatched: 17. The CDR3 nucleotides read TGTGCCACCAGTGGGAAAGCGGAACTAGCGGGGGATCAAAGGAACACCGGGGAGCTGTTTTTT. It translates to CATSGKAELAGDQRNTGELFF.

The gene calls are TRBV27 and TRBJ1-3; D may be TRBD1 (6 bases). CDR3 length: 13 amino acids. CDR1 and CDR2 from the germline V gene are MNHEY and SMNVEV (reference sequence). V lost 3 bases and J 4 bases, leaving 7 bases between the germline ends. CDR3 residues: CASSFQGGNTIYF. DNA of the CDR3: TGTGCCAGCAGTTTTCAGGGGGGAAACACCATATATTTT.

The rearrangement links TRBV10-3 to TRBJ2-3, with D tentatively TRBD1 (6 bases). The V gene lost 4 bases and the J gene lost 3 bases, with 11 bases spanning the gap. The CDR3 sequence is 14 residues long. Per germline, CDR1 ENHRY and CDR2 SYGVKD. CDR3 sequence reads: CAISGQAMTDTQYF. In DNA form, the CDR3 reads TGTGCCATCAGTGGACAGGCTATGACAGATACGCAGTATTTT.

J is TRBJ2-1 and V is TRBV27; 13 bases align to TRBD2. The CDR3 runs to 15 residues. Per germline, CDR1 MNHEY and CDR2 SMNVEV (reference sequence). The ends lost 4 bases at V and 5 bases at J; junction bases unmatched: 2. In DNA, the CDR3 is TGTGCCAGCAGTTCGGGGACTAGCGGGGACAATGAGCAGTTCTTC. Protein product: CASSSGTSGDNEQFF.

In this sample, this clone turned up once. V is TRBV27 and J is TRBJ1-1; 9 bases are shared with TRBD1. Unmatched junction bases numbered 3, after V lost 3 bases and J lost 4 bases. The length of the CDR3 is 14 residues. Germline CDR1 MNHEY, CDR2 SMNVEV (reference sequence). Written as DNA, the CDR3 is TGTGCCAGCAGTTTCTCGGACAGGGGCACTGAAGCTTTCTTT. Translating it yields CASSFSDRGTEAFF.

The CDR3 region has the DNA TGCGCCAGCAGCACCTCCGGGACTAGCGACCTTTCGCAGTATTTT. Protein: CASSTSGTSDLSQYF. The chain recombines TRBV5-1 with TRBJ2-3; TRBD2 matches 10 bases. Losses at the gene ends were 4 bases for V and 10 bases for J; bases not matched to a gene: 12. CDR3 length: 15 residues. Germline CDR1 and CDR2: SGHRS and YFSETQ.

CDR3 nucleotides: TGTGCCAGCAGTGAACCCGACAGGGGAGAGACCCAGTACTTC. Its translation: CASSEPDRGETQYF. The J gene is TRBJ2-5, the V gene TRBV25-1; 8 nucleotides line up with TRBD1. The CDR3 runs 14 residues. J lost 4 bases, V lost 2 bases, and 3 bases had no gene match. Germline V gene data show CDR1 as MGHDK and CDR2 as SYGVNS.